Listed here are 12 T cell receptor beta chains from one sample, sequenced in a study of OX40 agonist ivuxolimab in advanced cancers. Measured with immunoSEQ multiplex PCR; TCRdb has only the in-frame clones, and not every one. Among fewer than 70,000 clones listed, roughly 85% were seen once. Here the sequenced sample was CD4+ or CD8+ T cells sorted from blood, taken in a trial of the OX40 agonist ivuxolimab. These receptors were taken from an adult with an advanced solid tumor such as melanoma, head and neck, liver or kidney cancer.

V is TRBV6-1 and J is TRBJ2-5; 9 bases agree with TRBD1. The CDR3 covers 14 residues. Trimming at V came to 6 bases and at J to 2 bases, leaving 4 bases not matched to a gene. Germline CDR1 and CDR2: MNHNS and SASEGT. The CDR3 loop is CASRWGTGQETQYF. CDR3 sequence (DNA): TGTGCCAGCAGATGGGGGACAGGGCAAGAGACCCAGTACTTC.

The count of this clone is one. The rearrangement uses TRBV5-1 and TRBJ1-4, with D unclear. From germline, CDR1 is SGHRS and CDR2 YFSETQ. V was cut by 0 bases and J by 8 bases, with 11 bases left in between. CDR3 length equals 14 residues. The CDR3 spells CASSLDPGREKLFF. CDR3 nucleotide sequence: TGCGCCAGCAGCTTGGATCCGGGGAGAGAAAAACTGTTTTTT.

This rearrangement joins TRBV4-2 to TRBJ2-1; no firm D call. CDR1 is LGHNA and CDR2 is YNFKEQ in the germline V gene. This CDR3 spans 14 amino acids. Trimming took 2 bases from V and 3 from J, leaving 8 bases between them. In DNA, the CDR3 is TGTGCCAGCAGCCAACGAGCCGACTACAATGAGCAGTTCTTC. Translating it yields CASSQRADYNEQFF.

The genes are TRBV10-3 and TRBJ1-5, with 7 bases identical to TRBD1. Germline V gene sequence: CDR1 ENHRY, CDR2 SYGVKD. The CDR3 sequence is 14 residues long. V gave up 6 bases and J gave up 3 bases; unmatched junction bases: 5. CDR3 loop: CAISEGQLNQPQHF. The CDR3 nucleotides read TGTGCCATCAGCGAGGGACAGCTCAATCAGCCCCAGCATTTT.

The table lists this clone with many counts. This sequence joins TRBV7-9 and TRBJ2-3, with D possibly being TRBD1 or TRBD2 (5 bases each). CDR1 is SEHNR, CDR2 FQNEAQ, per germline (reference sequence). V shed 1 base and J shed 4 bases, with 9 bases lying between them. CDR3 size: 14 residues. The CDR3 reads CASSLVGDADTQYF. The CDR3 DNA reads TGTGCCAGCAGCTTAGTCGGGGACGCAGATACGCAGTATTTT.

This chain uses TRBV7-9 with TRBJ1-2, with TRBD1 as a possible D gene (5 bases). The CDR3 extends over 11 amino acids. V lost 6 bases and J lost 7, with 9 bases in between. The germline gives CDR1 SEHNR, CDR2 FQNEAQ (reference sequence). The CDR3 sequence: CASSRGVGYTF. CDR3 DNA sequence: TGTGCCAGCAGTCGAGGGGTTGGCTACACCTTC.

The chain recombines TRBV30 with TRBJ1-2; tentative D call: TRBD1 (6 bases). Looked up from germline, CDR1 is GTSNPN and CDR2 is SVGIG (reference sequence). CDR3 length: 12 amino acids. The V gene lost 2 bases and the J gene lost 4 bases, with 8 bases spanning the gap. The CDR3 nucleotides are TGTGCCTGGAGTCAGGGGTTCTATGGCTACACCTTC. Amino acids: CAWSQGFYGYTF.

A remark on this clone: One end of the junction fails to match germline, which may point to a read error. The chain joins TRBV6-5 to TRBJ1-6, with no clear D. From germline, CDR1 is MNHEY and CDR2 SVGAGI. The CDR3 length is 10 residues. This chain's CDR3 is CASSEYRTLF. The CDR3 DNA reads TGTGCCAGCAGTGAATACCGGACGTTATTT.

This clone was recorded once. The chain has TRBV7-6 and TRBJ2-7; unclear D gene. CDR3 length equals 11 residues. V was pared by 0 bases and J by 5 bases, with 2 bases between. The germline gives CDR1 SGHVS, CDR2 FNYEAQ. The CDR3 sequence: CASSLANEQYF. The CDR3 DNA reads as TGTGCCAGCAGCTTAGCGAACGAGCAGTACTTC.

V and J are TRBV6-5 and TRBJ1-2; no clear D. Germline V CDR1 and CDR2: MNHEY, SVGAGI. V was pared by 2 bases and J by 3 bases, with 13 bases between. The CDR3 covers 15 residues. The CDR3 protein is CASSYERSWDYGYTF. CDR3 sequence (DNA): TGTGCCAGCAGTTACGAGAGAAGTTGGGACTATGGCTACACCTTC.

The CDR3 sequence: CASSLGQGAGNEQFF. CDR3 bases: TGTGCCAGCAGCTTAGGACAGGGGGCGGGTAATGAGCAGTTCTTC. The gene calls are TRBV7-8 and TRBJ2-1; TRBD1 agrees at 10 bases. Trimming cost V 1 base and J 7 bases; bases outside gene matches: 4. CDR3 length: 15 residues. From germline, CDR1 is SGHVS and CDR2 FQNEAQ.

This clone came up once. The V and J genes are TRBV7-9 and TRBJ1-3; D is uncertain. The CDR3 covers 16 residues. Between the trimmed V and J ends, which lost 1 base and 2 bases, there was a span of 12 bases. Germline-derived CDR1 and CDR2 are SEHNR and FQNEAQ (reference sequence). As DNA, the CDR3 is TGTGCCAGCAGCTTAGGGGCACAGACAACTGGAAACACCATATATTTT. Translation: CASSLGAQTTGNTIYF.